Following are 6 T cell receptor beta chains from one sample sequenced in a study of blood T cell repertoires in COVID-19 (dated by TCRdb to the early 2020s). Library construction relied on the immunoSEQ multiplex PCR assay. TCRdb holds this immuneACCESS table with in-frame rearrangements only. Some clones are missing; in checked studies, unresolved V genes explain under half, and the rest has no known cause. In all, the sample holds 95,000 to 150,000 clones, and roughly three quarters of those were seen once. Of the sample, 3.5% to 4.5% is held by the ten largest clones. The sequenced sample was peripheral blood. The receptor source for this set is a woman aged 80 or older with acute or convalescent COVID-19.

The chain links TRBV4-3 to TRBJ1-4; TRBD1 matches at 10 bases. The CDR3 contains 15 residues. The germline V gene has CDR1 LGHNA and CDR2 YSLEER. Trimming cost V 0 bases and J 9 bases; bases outside gene matches: 4. For the CDR3, the DNA is TGCGCCAGCAGCCAAGAAGGACAGGGGGGGCAAAAACTGTTTTTT. This translates into CASSQEGQGGQKLFF.

V gene TRBV15 combines with J gene TRBJ1-4; 11 bases are a match to TRBD1. J was trimmed by 4 bases and V by 3 bases; bases with no gene match: 1. The CDR3 is made up of 15 amino acids. Per germline, CDR1 LNHNV and CDR2 YYDKDF (reference sequence). The CDR3 sequence: CATSRGTGGNEKLFF. DNA for the CDR3: TGTGCCACCAGCAGGGGGACAGGGGGTAATGAAAAACTGTTTTTT. The full variable domain, with the rest looked up from reference TRBV15 and TRBJ1-4, is DAMVIQNPRYQVTQFGKPVTLSCSQTLNHNVMYWYQQKSSQAPKLLFHYYDKDFNNEADTPDNFQSRRPNTSFCFLDIRSPGLGDTAMYLCATSRGTGGNEKLFFGSGTQLSVL.

This clone occurred many times. This chain links TRBV2 with TRBJ1-3; no definite D call. The CDR3 is 16 amino acids. Trimming stripped 3 bases from V and 0 bases from J, with 12 bases between. From germline, CDR1 is SNHLY and CDR2 FYNNEI. CDR3: CASSDRQAVSGNTIYF. The CDR3 bases are TGTGCCAGCAGTGATAGGCAGGCTGTCTCTGGAAACACCATATATTTT.

This clone was observed a few times. This chain connects TRBV2 to TRBJ2-7, with D possibly TRBD1 on 6 matching bases. Per germline, CDR1 SNHLY and CDR2 FYNNEI. Trimming pared 2 bases from V and 0 bases from J, leaving 11 bases between. This CDR3 is 15 amino acids long. This CDR3 reads CASSERQEVSYEQYF. In DNA, the CDR3 is TGTGCCAGCAGTGAAAGACAGGAGGTCTCCTACGAGCAGTACTTC.

This chain uses TRBV4-2 with TRBJ2-1, with TRBD1 matching 8 bases. CDR3 length equals 17 residues. Germline CDR1 is LGHNA and CDR2 is YNFKEQ. J lost 0 bases, V lost 3 bases, and 7 bases had no gene match. CDR3 amino acids: CASSQASTGASYNEQFF. In DNA, the CDR3 is TGTGCCAGCAGCCAGGCTTCGACAGGGGCCTCCTACAATGAGCAGTTCTTC.

This clone was recorded once. The V gene is TRBV5-6, the J gene TRBJ1-3; D gene unclear. V was cut by 1 base and J by 3 bases, with 8 bases left in between. The CDR3 is made up of 14 amino acids. In germline, CDR1 is SGHDT, CDR2 YYEEEE. CDR3 bases: TGTGCCAGCAGCTTGTGGGGAGGTGGAAACACCATATATTTT. Encoded protein: CASSLWGGGNTIYF.